The clone carrying this TCR beta chain appeared a single time. The library targeted TCRbeta and was prepared with unique molecular identifiers. TCRdb called the PCR reads again in MiXCR, with one record for every CDR3 protein. The sample records about 980,000 distinct CDR3 sequences, roughly 29% being singletons. The CDR3 loop spans 20 amino acids. Germline CDR1 and CDR2: MGHRA and YSYEKL. The ends were cut back, 1 base at V and 4 bases at J, with 28 bases in the middle. This entry belongs to a study of T-cell reconstitution after alpha-beta-depleted transplantation in children. This chain links TRBV4-1 with TRBJ1-1; TRBD1 is a possible D gene (5 bases). This clonotype was obtained from a boy under three years old who had a stem cell transplant for SCID, so the T cells may come from the graft donor. Here the sequenced sample was PBMCs, mostly from graft donor cells, taken 360 days after TCRalphabeta/CD19-depleted stem cell transplant. In DNA form, the CDR3 reads TGCGCCAGCAGCCAAGTCCAAGACCCCATCCAGGGCGGGAAGGGCACTGAAGCTTTCTTT. Amino acids: CASSQVQDPIQGGKGTEAFF.